Below, one T cell receptor beta chain is given with its context. Which antigen it targets is not known. It has no much larger one-base neighbor in the sample; base qualities were not kept. One collaborating source in Seattle enrolled patients during active infection and followed them longitudinally through the course of disease. Whole blood was collected in K2EDTA tubes by collaborating institutions according to the institutions' own protocols. For TCRbeta analysis, collaborators shipped samples as frozen whole blood, isolated PBMCs, or DNA extracted from either of those sample types. TCRbeta CDR3 regions were amplified from genomic DNA using the immunoSEQ Assay, a bias-controlled multiplex PCR. In the authors' own workflow: Within the assay, amplification of reference gene primers was used to estimate how many nucleated cells each sample contained. To quantify the absolute abundance of each unique TCRbeta CDR3 rearrangement, sequence reads were collapsed and filtered. For each sample, productive Simpson clonality was calculated as the square root of Simpson's diversity index over productive rearrangements. TCRdb holds this immuneACCESS table with in-frame rearrangements only. Some clones are missing; in checked studies, unresolved V genes explain under half, and the rest has no known cause. From that table come the V and J calls and clone size; the DNA was used to work out D and trimming. The sample contains approximately 210,000 clones, under 90% of them found a single time. Jointly, the top ten make up around 10% of the sample.

This sample stems from a study of blood T cell repertoires in COVID-19 (dated by TCRdb to about 2020). With respect to the entire study: Samples from collaborators originated in the United States, Italy and Spain and spanned both the acute and convalescent phases of COVID-19. Samples were obtained from the ongoing ImmuneRACE study (first 160 participants) and from over 1,000 subjects provided by 6 global collaborators. Subjects who had been exposed to COVID-19, were actively infected with it, or had recovered from it provided the deeply sampled blood TCRbeta repertoires that made up the dataset. Sample metadata almost always included a de-identified subject ID, COVID-19 status, age in years and sex. The prospective study material was composed of cDNA or gDNA derived from T cells, B-cell-depleted T cells, or PBMCs. The repertoires were released in a freely available public database meant as a resource for research on the immune response to SARS-CoV-2. Where HLA class I and class II types were available, the types were taken from metadata supplied by the sample provider, not from assay-based typing.

V is cut by 1 base and J by 2 bases, and the space between the germline ends is 11 bases. CDR1 and CDR2 (SGHDN, FVKESK) derive from the germline V gene. Measured from the cysteine to the phenylalanine, the CDR3 is 15 residues long. Only CDR3 DNA remains: 45 bases, in frame from the first base. Results and caveats for the whole study, not just this receptor: The quantity of clinical and demographic metadata differed by source and by participant and was supplied without curation.

Sequences were obtained from peripheral blood. This clonotype was obtained from a man aged 50 to 59 with COVID-19, enrolled during active disease. The rearrangement combines TRBV14 with TRBJ2-5, and TRBD2 may be the D gene, going by 6 matching bases. The DNA sequence is TGTGCCAGCAGCCAAGGATGGGGGACTCAAGAGACCCAGTACTTC. The resulting protein is CASSQGWGTQETQYF.